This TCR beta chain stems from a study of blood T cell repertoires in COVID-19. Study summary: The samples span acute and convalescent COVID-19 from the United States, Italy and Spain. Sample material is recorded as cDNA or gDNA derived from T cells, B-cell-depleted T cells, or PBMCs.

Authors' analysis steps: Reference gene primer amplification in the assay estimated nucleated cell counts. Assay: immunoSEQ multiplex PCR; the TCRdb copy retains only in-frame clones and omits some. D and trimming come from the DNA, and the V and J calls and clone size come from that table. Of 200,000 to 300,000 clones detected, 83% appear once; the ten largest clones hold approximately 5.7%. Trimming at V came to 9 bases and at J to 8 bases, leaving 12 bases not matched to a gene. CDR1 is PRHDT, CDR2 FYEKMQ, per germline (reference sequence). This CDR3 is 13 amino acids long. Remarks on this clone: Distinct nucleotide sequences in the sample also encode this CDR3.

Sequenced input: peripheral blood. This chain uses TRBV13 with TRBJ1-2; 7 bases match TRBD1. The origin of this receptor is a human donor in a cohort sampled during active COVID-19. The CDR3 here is CARGDRGLGGYTF. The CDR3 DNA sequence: TGTGCCAGAGGGGACAGAGGGCTAGGCGGCTACACCTTC.